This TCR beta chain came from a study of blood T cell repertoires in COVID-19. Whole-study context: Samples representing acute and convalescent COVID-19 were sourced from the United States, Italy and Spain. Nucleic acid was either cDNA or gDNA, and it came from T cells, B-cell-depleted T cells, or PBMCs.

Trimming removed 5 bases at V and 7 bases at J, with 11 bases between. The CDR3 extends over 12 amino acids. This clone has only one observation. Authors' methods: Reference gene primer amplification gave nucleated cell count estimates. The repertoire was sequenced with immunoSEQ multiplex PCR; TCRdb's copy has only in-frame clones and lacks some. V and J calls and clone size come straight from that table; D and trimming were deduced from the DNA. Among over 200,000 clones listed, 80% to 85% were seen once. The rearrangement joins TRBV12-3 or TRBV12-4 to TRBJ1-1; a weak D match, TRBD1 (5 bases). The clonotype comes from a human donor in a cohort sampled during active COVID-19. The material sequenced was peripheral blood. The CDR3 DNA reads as TGTGCCAGCAGTGTCAGGGAACTTGAAGCTTTCTTT. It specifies CASSVRELEAFF.